This T cell receptor (beta chain) is from a study of OX40 agonist ivuxolimab in advanced cancers. Findings of the study overall: Not determined was the antigen specificity of the expanded peripheral T cells.

This clone has only one observation. Its antigen is not identified. The assay was immunoSEQ multiplex PCR, and TCRdb's table has in-frame clones only and misses some. Here the sample spans approximately 58,000 clones, approximately 84% being singletons. Germline V CDR1 and CDR2: SGHNT, YENEEA. The CDR3 extends over 12 amino acids. The V and J ends lost 3 bases and 5 bases respectively, with 7 bases between them. The receptor was derived from an adult with an advanced solid tumor such as melanoma, head and neck, liver or kidney cancer. The chain uses TRBV11-3 and TRBJ2-5; no firm D call. The sample in question was CD4+ or CD8+ T cells sorted from blood, obtained in a trial of the OX40 agonist ivuxolimab. The CDR3: CASSFGLETQYF. The CDR3 DNA reads as TGTGCCAGCAGCTTCGGTTTGGAGACCCAGTACTTC.